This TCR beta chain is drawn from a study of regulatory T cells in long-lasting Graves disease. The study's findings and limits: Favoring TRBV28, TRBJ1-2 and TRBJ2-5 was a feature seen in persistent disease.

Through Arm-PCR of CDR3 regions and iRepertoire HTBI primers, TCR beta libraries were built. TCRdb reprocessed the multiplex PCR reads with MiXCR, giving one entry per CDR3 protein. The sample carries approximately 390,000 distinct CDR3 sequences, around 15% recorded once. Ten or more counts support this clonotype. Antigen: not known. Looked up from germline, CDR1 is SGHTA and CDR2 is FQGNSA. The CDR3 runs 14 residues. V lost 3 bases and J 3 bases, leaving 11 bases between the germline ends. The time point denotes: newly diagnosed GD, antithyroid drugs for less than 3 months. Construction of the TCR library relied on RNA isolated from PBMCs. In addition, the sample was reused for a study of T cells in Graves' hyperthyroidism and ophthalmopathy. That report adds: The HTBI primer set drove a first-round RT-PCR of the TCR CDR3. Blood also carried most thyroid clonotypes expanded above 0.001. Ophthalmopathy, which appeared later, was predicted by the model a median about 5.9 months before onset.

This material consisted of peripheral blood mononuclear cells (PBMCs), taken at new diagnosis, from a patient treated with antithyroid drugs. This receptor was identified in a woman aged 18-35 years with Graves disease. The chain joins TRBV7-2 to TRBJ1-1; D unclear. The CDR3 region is CASSFIVQHTEAFF. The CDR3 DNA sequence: TGTGCCAGCAGCTTTATTGTCCAACACACTGAAGCTTTCTTT.